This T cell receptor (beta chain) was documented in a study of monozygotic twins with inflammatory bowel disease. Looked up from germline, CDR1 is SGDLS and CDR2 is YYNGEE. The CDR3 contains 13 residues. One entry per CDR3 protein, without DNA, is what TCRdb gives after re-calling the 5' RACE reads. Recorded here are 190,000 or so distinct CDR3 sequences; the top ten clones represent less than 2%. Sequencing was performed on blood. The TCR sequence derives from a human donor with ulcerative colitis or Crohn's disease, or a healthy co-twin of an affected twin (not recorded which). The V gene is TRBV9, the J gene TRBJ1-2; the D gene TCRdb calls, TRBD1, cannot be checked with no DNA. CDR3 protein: CASRGTGTYGYTF.